This T cell receptor (beta chain) was identified during a study of cytomegalovirus exposure and HLA in healthy donors. J was trimmed by 6 bases and V by 6 bases; bases with no gene match: 1. The CDR3 runs 12 residues. In germline, CDR1 is MDHEN, CDR2 SYDVKM. Of note for this clone: The antigen is not known.

Study results and caveats: Generally TCR sequences proved uncommon, though certain public TCRs appeared in numerous donors. Donor immune exposure was known only as CMV serostatus. HLA allele associations emerged for some 16,000 TCR beta sequences in a later analysis, at 0.05 false discovery rate. Several V segments, TRBV6-2 and TRBV6-3 among them, could not be told apart and were dropped.

Primers for the PCR totalled 60 Vbeta and 13 Jbeta. Sequenced by immunoSEQ multiplex PCR; TCRdb stores in-frame clones only, minus some. Here the sample spans around 94,000 clones, roughly 86% being singletons. The gene calls are TRBV28 and TRBJ2-2, with 7 bases lining up with TRBD1. The source material was PBMCs. The sequence was collected from a human donor in good health. This CDR3 is CASSTGAGELFF. Here the CDR3 DNA reads TGTGCCAGCAGCACAGGGGCCGGGGAGCTGTTTTTT.